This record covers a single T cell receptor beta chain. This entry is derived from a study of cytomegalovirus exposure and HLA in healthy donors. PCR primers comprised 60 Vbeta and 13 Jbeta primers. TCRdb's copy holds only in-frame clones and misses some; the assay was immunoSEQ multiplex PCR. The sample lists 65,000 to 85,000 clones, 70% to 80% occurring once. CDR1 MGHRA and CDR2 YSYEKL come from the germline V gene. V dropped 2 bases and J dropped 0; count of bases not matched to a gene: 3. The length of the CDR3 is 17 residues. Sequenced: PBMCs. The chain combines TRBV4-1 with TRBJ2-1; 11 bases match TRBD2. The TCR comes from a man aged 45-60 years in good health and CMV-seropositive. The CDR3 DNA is TGCGCCAGCAGCCAAACTAGCGGGGGCAGCTCCTACAATGAGCAGTTCTTC. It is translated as CASSQTSGGSSYNEQFF.